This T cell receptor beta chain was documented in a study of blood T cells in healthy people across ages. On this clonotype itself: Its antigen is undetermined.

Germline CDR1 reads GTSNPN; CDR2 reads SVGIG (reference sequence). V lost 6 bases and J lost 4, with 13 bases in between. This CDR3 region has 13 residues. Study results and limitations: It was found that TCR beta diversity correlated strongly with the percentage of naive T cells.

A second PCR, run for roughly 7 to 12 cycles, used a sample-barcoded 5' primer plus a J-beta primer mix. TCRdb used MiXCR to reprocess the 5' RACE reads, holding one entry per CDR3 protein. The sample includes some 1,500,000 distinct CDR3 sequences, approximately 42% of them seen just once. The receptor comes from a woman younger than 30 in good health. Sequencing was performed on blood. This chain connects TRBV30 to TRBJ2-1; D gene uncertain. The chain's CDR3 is CACSELTYNEQFF. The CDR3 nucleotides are TGTGCCTGCTCGGAACTAACGTACAATGAGCAGTTCTTC.